These 9 T cell receptor beta chains were sequenced from one sample in a study of Ad26.COV2.S vaccination and SARS-CoV-2 variants. Stated treatment: around 19 received Ad26.COV2.S at low or high dose, single or two shots; 5 received placebo; per-sample allocation not given. At day 63 after the first vaccine or placebo injection, samples were drawn. Libraries were prepared by immunoSEQ multiplex PCR; TCRdb keeps only in-frame clonotypes and omits some of them. The repertoire holds around 400,000 clones, with around nine tenths as singletons. The input for sequencing was peripheral blood, taken in a trial of Ad26.COV2.S vaccine versus placebo. All receptors come from a person between 18 and 59 years old who received the Ad26.COV2.S COVID-19 vaccine or a placebo.

The chain has TRBV27 and TRBJ2-1; 12 positions match TRBD2. With 8 bases clipped from V and 1 base from J, the junction kept 0 bases outside the gene matches. The germline V gene has CDR1 MNHEY and CDR2 SMNVEV (reference sequence). The CDR3 length is 14 residues. CDR3 residues: CASLAGGSYNEQFF. The DNA of the CDR3 is TGTGCCAGCCTAGCGGGAGGGTCCTACAATGAGCAGTTCTTC.

V usage is TRBV7-2 and J usage is TRBJ1-5; D remains ambiguous. CDR3 size: 15 residues. Trimming cost V 3 bases and J 2 bases, with 11 bases left between them. Germline CDR1 and CDR2: SGHTA and FQGNSA. This chain's CDR3 is CASSFGLFGNQPQHF. The CDR3 nucleotides read TGTGCCAGCAGCTTTGGCCTTTTTGGCAATCAGCCCCAGCATTTT.

The chain links TRBV7-2 to TRBJ1-4; TRBD1 agrees at 8 bases. V lost 1 base to trimming and J lost 2 bases; unmatched junction nucleotides: 9. The CDR3 runs to 18 residues. Germline V gene sequence: CDR1 SGHTA, CDR2 FQGNSA. The CDR3 sequence: CASSLVPGRGRTNEKLFF. In DNA form, the CDR3 reads TGTGCCAGCAGCTTAGTACCGGGCAGGGGGCGGACTAATGAAAAACTGTTTTTT.

The chain links TRBV15 to TRBJ1-2, with 9 bases aligning to TRBD1. The CDR3 is made up of 16 amino acids. CDR1 LNHNV and CDR2 YYDKDF come from the germline V gene (reference sequence). V was clipped by 2 bases and J by 5 bases; unmatched bases: 9. This CDR3 is CATSRRIQGANYGYTF. CDR3 bases: TGTGCCACCAGCAGACGAATACAGGGGGCGAATTATGGCTACACCTTC.

This clone has just one count. This chain joins TRBV6-6 and TRBJ1-6; D uncertain. This CDR3 region has 13 residues. V was clipped by 7 bases and J by 6 bases, with 10 bases between them. Germline V gene lookup returns CDR1 MNHNY and CDR2 SVGAGI (reference sequence). DNA for the CDR3: TGTGCCAGCAAAACCTTTATTAATTCACCCCTCCACTTT. Residues: CASKTFINSPLHF.

The chain combines TRBV6-4 with TRBJ2-3; 10 bases map to TRBD1. The CDR3 covers 15 residues. CDR1 and CDR2 from the germline V gene are MRHNA and SNTAGT. V was pared by 4 bases and J by 1 base, with 2 bases of the junction left unmatched. CDR3 in amino acids: CASSAGTGGTDTQYF. Here the CDR3 DNA reads TGTGCCAGCAGTGCAGGGACAGGGGGCACAGATACGCAGTATTTT.

CDR3 coding DNA: TGTGCCAGCAGTCTCAGGGGTAGCAATCAGCCCCAGCATTTT. It yields the protein CASSLRGSNQPQHF. This sequence joins TRBV6-2 or TRBV6-3 and TRBJ1-5; possible D gene TRBD1, 6 bases. In germline, CDR1 is MNHEY, CDR2 SVGEGT. Trimming cost V 5 bases and J 0 bases, with 8 bases left between them. CDR3 size: 14 residues.

The chain recombines TRBV5-5 with TRBJ1-1, with TRBD1 identical over 9 bases. The CDR3 runs to 15 residues. The V gene's germline CDR1 is SGHKS and CDR2 YYEKEE (reference sequence). V lost 4 bases, J lost 0 bases, and 4 bases stayed unmatched. CDR3 protein: CASSETGGMNTEAFF. The CDR3 DNA reads TGTGCCAGCAGCGAAACAGGGGGCATGAACACTGAAGCTTTCTTT.

V is TRBV5-4 and J is TRBJ2-7; D gene uncertain. V was clipped by 0 bases and J by 3 bases, with 13 bases between them. CDR1 is SGHNT and CDR2 is YYREEE in the germline V gene (reference sequence). CDR3 length: 15 amino acids. Here the CDR3 DNA reads TGTGCCAGCAGCTTGGATGGGCCGGGCGGCTACGAGCAGTACTTC. Its protein product is CASSLDGPGGYEQYF. Full variable domain (rest looked up from reference TRBV5-4 and TRBJ2-7): ETGVTQSPTHLIKTRGQQVTLRCSSQSGHNTVSWYQQALGQGPQFIFQYYREEENGRGNFPPRFSGLQFPNYSSELNVNALELDDSALYLCASSLDGPGGYEQYFGPGTRLTVT.